The clone carrying this T cell receptor (beta chain) was seen more than once but under ten times. This sample stems from a study of T-cell reconstitution after alpha-beta-depleted transplantation in children. Unique molecular identifiers were incorporated into the prepared TCRbeta library. TCRdb re-analysed the PCR reads in MiXCR, keeping a single row per CDR3 protein. The sample holds about 420,000 distinct CDR3 sequences, roughly 11% seen once. This CDR3 has 15 residues. V was clipped by 6 bases and J by 1 base; unmatched bases: 4. The sequence came from a human donor who donated a stem cell graft to a child with acute myeloid leukemia. The sample consisted of PBMCs from the stem cell graft donor, taken from the stem cell graft. V is TRBV12-3 or TRBV12-4 and J is TRBJ2-1, with 9 bases lining up with TRBD1. The CDR3 reads CASSPGTGSYNEQFF. The CDR3 nucleotides are TGTGCCAGCAGCCCCGGGACAGGGTCCTACAATGAGCAGTTCTTC.